This is a list of T cell receptor beta chains from one sample in a study of identical twins. Each CDR3 protein is one row after TCRdb ran MiXCR on the 5' RACE reads. The data hold 250,000 to 350,000 distinct CDR3 sequences, with around 9.7% observed a single time. The same specimen was also included in a second study, on yellow fever vaccine responses in identical twins.

Sequencing input: CD8+ T cells sorted from blood. The receptors were gathered from a woman between 18 and 29 years old in good health. The CDR3 runs from the conserved cysteine through the conserved F or W. The D gene is left open where the match is weak. Some rows have no size entry. The others give once, few or many, or a class for an expanded clone.

V,D,size,J,CDR3,DNA
TRBV6-7,NA,NA,TRBJ1-1,CASSYTPRAFF,TGTGCCAGCAGTTACACCCCGAGGGCTTTCTTT
TRBV7-9,TRBD1,many,TRBJ2-5,CASSPDAGQGRETQYF,TGTGCCAGCAGCCCGGATGCGGGACAGGGGAGAGAGACCCAGTACTTC
TRBV12-3/TRBV12-4,NA,few,TRBJ2-1,CASSKTENEQFF,TGTGCCAGCAGCAAGACAGAAAATGAGCAGTTCTTC
TRBV20-1,NA,NA,TRBJ1-2,CSGPTGEGYGYTF,TGCAGTGGTCCGACGGGAGAAGGCTATGGCTACACCTTC
TRBV10-3,TRBD1,NA,TRBJ1-5,CAISEFGTGSNQPQHF,TGTGCCATCAGTGAATTCGGGACAGGGAGCAATCAGCCCCAGCATTTT
TRBV6-5,NA,many,TRBJ2-1,CASSYLLSTHNEQFF,TGTGCCAGCAGTTACCTACTCAGTACCCACAATGAGCAGTTCTTC
TRBV4-3,NA,few,TRBJ1-4,CASSQGPTQTDVNEKLFF,TGCGCCAGCAGCCAAGGGCCTACCCAGACAGATGTTAATGAAAAACTGTTTTTT
TRBV21-1,NA,few,TRBJ2-3,CASSKKGLNTDTQYF,TGTGCCAGCAGCAAAAAGGGACTGAACACAGATACGCAGTATTTT
TRBV28,TRBD2,NA,TRBJ2-1,CASSSPREDEQFF,TGTGCCAGCAGTTCTCCGCGGGAGGATGAGCAGTTCTTC
TRBV6-1,TRBD1,NA,TRBJ1-4,CASSVTGTGAGEKLFF,TGTGCCAGCAGTGTAACCGGGACAGGGGCCGGGGAAAAACTGTTTTTT
TRBV7-9,NA,many,TRBJ2-7,CASSPADRNRGLYEQYF,TGTGCCAGCAGCCCTGCAGATAGAAACCGGGGCCTCTACGAGCAGTACTTC
TRBV4-1,NA,NA,TRBJ2-3,CASSQEDRGVDTQYF,TGCGCCAGCAGCCAAGAGGATAGGGGTGTCGATACGCAGTATTTT
TRBV28,NA,NA,TRBJ1-2,CASSLSLQGNYGYTF,TGTGCCAGCAGTTTATCCCTCCAAGGGAACTATGGCTACACCTTC
TRBV10-2,TRBD2,many,TRBJ2-3,CASSEEFLAGIYADTQYF,TGCGCCAGCAGTGAGGAATTTCTAGCGGGAATTTACGCAGATACGCAGTATTTT
TRBV7-9,NA,many,TRBJ2-1,CASNHNEQFF,TGTGCCAGCAACCACAATGAGCAGTTCTTC
TRBV6-2/TRBV6-3,NA,NA,TRBJ2-6,CASSYRSSGANVLTF,TGTGCCAGCAGTTACCGGAGCTCTGGGGCCAACGTCCTGACTTTC
TRBV29-1,TRBD1,many,TRBJ2-2,CSVVVGQANTGELFF,TGCAGCGTTGTGGTGGGACAGGCGAACACCGGGGAGCTGTTTTTT
TRBV7-2,TRBD1,NA,TRBJ2-1,CASSLADSPGQAYNEQFF,TGTGCCAGCAGCTTAGCCGACAGTCCGGGACAGGCTTACAATGAGCAGTTCTTC
TRBV5-1,NA,few,TRBJ2-7,CASSLAEGRGSYEQYF,TGCGCCAGCAGCTTGGCCGAGGGGAGGGGGTCTTACGAGCAGTACTTC
TRBV4-3,NA,many,TRBJ2-3,CASSQEDGSGGTDTQYF,TGCGCCAGCAGCCAAGAGGACGGGTCAGGGGGCACAGATACGCAGTATTTT
TRBV9,NA,few,TRBJ2-1,CASSAPTGTSYNEQFF,TGTGCCAGCAGCGCACCAACCGGGACATCCTACAATGAGCAGTTCTTC
TRBV7-6,TRBD1,NA,TRBJ2-2,CASSNPATGIGELFF,TGTGCCAGCAGCAACCCCGCGACAGGGATTGGGGAGCTGTTTTTT
TRBV7-9,NA,few,TRBJ2-3,CASSLTAGLMRTDTQYF,TGTGCCAGCAGCTTAACCGCAGGGTTGATGCGGACAGATACGCAGTATTTT
TRBV2,NA,NA,TRBJ2-7,CASSEGRGTRYEQYF,TGTGCCAGCAGTGAAGGGAGGGGTACAAGGTACGAGCAGTACTTC
TRBV7-9,TRBD1,few,TRBJ1-2,CASSLEDRRKGYTF,TGTGCCAGCAGCTTAGAGGACAGGCGGAAAGGCTACACCTTC
TRBV12-3/TRBV12-4,TRBD2,NA,TRBJ2-3,CASWDIWELAGEGDTQYF,TGTGCCAGCTGGGACATATGGGAACTAGCGGGGGAGGGCGATACGCAGTATTTT
TRBV7-2,NA,NA,TRBJ1-1,CASSSMTELNTEAFF,TGTGCCAGCAGCTCCATGACAGAGCTGAACACTGAAGCTTTCTTT
TRBV12-3/TRBV12-4,NA,few,TRBJ2-3,CASRWDTDTQYF,TGTGCCAGCAGGTGGGACACAGATACGCAGTATTTT
TRBV6-5,TRBD1,NA,TRBJ2-4,CASSYTSEGAAKNIQYF,TGTGCCAGCAGTTACACAAGTGAGGGGGCGGCCAAAAACATTCAGTACTTC
TRBV7-9,NA,NA,TRBJ2-1,CASSPRDGPYNEQFF,TGTGCCAGCAGCCCGCGGGACGGACCCTACAATGAGCAGTTCTTC
TRBV9,TRBD1,many,TRBJ2-1,CASSPWTGGYNEQFF,TGTGCCAGCAGCCCATGGACAGGGGGCTACAATGAGCAGTTCTTC
TRBV6-2/TRBV6-3,NA,NA,TRBJ2-1,CASSYPLQLGDNEQFF,TGTGCCAGCAGTTACCCCCTTCAGTTAGGGGACAATGAGCAGTTCTTC
TRBV13,NA,few,TRBJ1-1,CASSSNTGTPEFHEAFF,TGTGCCAGCAGCTCGAATACCGGGACACCGGAGTTTCACGAAGCTTTCTTT
TRBV7-9,NA,NA,TRBJ2-3,CASSLEAGQPTDTQYF,TGTGCCAGCAGCTTGGAGGCGGGACAGCCCACAGATACGCAGTATTTT
TRBV4-1,TRBD1,NA,TRBJ2-7,CASRNTGTASLLYF,TGCGCCAGCAGGAACACCGGGACAGCCTCGTTGCTGTACTTC
TRBV11-1,TRBD1,NA,TRBJ1-3,CASTTFAGETGGKFYGNTIYF,TGTGCCAGCACCACATTCGCCGGGGAAACAGGGGGAAAGTTTTACGGAAACACCATATATTTT
TRBV7-6,NA,NA,TRBJ1-1,CASSPGNGVQEAFF,TGTGCCAGCAGCCCAGGGAACGGGGTTCAAGAAGCTTTCTTT
TRBV6-1,NA,few,TRBJ2-3,CASSDWPSTDTQYF,TGTGCCAGCAGTGATTGGCCTAGCACAGATACGCAGTATTTT
TRBV4-3,NA,few,TRBJ2-6,CASSHLRESGANVLTF,TGCGCCAGCAGCCATTTACGGGAGTCTGGGGCCAACGTCCTGACTTTC
TRBV15,NA,NA,TRBJ2-1,CATSRVLVGSVGNEQFF,TGTGCCACCAGCAGAGTTTTAGTGGGATCCGTAGGGAATGAGCAGTTCTTC
TRBV12-3/TRBV12-4,NA,NA,TRBJ2-7,CASSAGLDSYEQYF,TGTGCCAGCAGTGCCGGGCTTGACTCCTACGAGCAGTACTTC
TRBV5-6,NA,NA,TRBJ2-4,CASSLDTSWNIQYF,TGTGCCAGCAGCCTTGACACGTCTTGGAACATTCAGTACTTC
TRBV3-1,NA,NA,TRBJ2-1,CASSLSWDEQFF,TGTGCCAGCAGCCTTAGCTGGGATGAGCAGTTCTTC
TRBV7-9,TRBD1,many,TRBJ1-4,CASSSAGTGYEKLFF,TGTGCCAGCAGCTCGGCCGGGACAGGGTATGAAAAACTGTTTTTT
TRBV12-3/TRBV12-4,NA,NA,TRBJ2-1,CASSPEGDWNIEQFF,TGTGCCAGCAGTCCCGAGGGGGACTGGAACATTGAGCAGTTCTTC
TRBV20-1,NA,many,TRBJ2-3,CSARDPWTASTDTQYF,TGCAGTGCTAGAGATCCTTGGACAGCCAGCACAGATACGCAGTATTTT
TRBV3-1,NA,NA,TRBJ1-2,CASSQDMEDLYGYTF,TGTGCCAGCAGCCAAGATATGGAGGACCTTTATGGCTACACCTTC
TRBV7-2,TRBD2,few,TRBJ2-3,CASSSLAGVPDTQYF,TGTGCCAGCAGCTCGCTAGCGGGAGTACCGGATACGCAGTATTTT
TRBV28,TRBD1,few,TRBJ2-7,CASSLGDREAYEQYF,TGTGCCAGCAGTTTAGGGGACAGGGAGGCCTACGAGCAGTACTTC
TRBV9,NA,many,TRBJ1-4,CASSSREKLFF,TGTGCCAGCAGCTCCCGGGAAAAACTGTTTTTT
TRBV5-1,NA,many,TRBJ2-3,CASSPNKGGDTDTQYF,TGCGCCAGCAGCCCCAATAAGGGAGGAGACACAGATACGCAGTATTTT
TRBV6-1,NA,NA,TRBJ1-2,CASSQGGWNYGYTF,TGTGCCAGCAGCCAGGGAGGGTGGAACTATGGCTACACCTTC
TRBV6-1,NA,few,TRBJ1-1,CASSLHGPNTEAFF,TGTGCCAGCAGCCTCCACGGACCGAACACTGAAGCTTTCTTT
TRBV12-3/TRBV12-4,NA,few,TRBJ1-4,CASSPDPARGEKLFF,TGTGCCAGCAGCCCGGACCCCGCTCGGGGTGAAAAACTGTTTTTT